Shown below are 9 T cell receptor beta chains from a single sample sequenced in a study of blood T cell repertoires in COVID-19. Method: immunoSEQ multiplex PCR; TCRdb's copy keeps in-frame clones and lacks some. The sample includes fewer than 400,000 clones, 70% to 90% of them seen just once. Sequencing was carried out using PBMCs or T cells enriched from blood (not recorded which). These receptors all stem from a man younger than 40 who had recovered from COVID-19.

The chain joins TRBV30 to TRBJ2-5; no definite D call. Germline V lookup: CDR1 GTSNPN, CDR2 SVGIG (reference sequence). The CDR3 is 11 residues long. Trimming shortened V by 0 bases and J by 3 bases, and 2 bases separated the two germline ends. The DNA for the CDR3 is TGTGCCTGGAGTGTCGAAGAGACCCAGTACTTC. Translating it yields CAWSVEETQYF.

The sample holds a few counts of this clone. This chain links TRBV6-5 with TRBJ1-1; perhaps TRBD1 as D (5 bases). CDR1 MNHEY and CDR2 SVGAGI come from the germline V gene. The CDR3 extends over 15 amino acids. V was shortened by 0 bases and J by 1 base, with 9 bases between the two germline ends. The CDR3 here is CASSYSTGSNTEAFF. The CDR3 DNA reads TGTGCCAGCAGTTACTCCACAGGTTCGAACACTGAAGCTTTCTTT.

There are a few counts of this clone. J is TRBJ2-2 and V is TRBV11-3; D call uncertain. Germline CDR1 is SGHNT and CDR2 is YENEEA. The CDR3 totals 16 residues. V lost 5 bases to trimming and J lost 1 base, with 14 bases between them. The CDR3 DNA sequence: TGTGCCAGCAGCCCCCGACTGGAACAGAACACCGGGGAGCTGTTTTTT. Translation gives CASSPRLEQNTGELFF.

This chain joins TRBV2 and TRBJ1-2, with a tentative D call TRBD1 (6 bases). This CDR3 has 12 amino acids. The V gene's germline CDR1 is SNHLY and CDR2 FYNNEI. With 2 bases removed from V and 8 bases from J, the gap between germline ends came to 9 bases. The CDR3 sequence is CASSEFRGGYTF. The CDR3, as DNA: TGTGCCAGCAGTGAATTCAGGGGAGGCTACACCTTC.

The CDR3 DNA sequence: TGCGCCAGCAGCCCCGAGGGCCCTGTTCGGAGTAAAGTCCTAGCCAAAAACATTCAGTACTTC. As protein: CASSPEGPVRSKVLAKNIQYF. V usage is TRBV5-1 and J usage is TRBJ2-4; a weak D match, TRBD2 (5 bases). The CDR3 is made up of 21 amino acids. In germline, CDR1 is SGHRS, CDR2 YFSETQ. Deletions cut 4 bases from V and 0 bases from J, with 29 bases between.

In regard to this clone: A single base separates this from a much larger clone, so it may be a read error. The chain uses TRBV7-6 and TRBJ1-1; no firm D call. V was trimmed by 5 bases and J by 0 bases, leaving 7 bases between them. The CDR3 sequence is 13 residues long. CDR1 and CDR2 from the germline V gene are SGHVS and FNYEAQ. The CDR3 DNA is TGTGCCAGCAGCGCCGAGATGAACACTGAAGCTTTCTTT. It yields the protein CASSAEMNTEAFF.

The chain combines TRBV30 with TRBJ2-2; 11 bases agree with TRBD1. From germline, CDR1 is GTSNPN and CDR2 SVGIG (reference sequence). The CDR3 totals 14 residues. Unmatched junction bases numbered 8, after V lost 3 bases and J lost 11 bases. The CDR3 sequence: CAWSRGQGARELFF. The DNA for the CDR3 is TGTGCCTGGAGCCGCGGACAGGGGGCGCGTGAGCTGTTTTTT.

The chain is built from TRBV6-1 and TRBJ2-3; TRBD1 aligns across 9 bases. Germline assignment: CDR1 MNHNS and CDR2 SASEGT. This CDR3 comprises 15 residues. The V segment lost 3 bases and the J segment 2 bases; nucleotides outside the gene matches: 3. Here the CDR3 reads CASSEGQGLTDTQYF. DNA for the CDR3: TGTGCCAGCAGTGAGGGACAGGGCCTCACAGATACGCAGTATTTT.

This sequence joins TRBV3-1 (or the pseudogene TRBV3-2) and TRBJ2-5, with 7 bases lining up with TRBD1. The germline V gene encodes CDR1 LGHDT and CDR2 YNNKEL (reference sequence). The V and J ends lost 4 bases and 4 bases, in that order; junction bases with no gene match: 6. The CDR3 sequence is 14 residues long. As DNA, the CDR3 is TGTGCCAGCAGCCCGACAGGGCAGGGAGAGACCCAGTACTTC. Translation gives CASSPTGQGETQYF.